The 5 T cell receptor beta chains below come from one sample, sequenced in a study of T cell clusters in autoimmune cytopenias. TRB was amplified by touch-down multiplex PCR, primer pools A and B combined. TCRdb re-called the multiplex PCR reads and gives one entry per CDR3 protein, without DNA. This table lists approximately 4,000 distinct CDR3 sequences. TRB was amplified from about 270 ng of peripheral blood genomic DNA per sample. The source material was peripheral blood. These receptors were obtained from a human donor with an autoimmune cytopenia or autoimmune hepatitis (not recorded which).

This clonotype is labeled medium-sized based on frequency. The V and J genes are TRBV18 and TRBJ2-2. The CDR3 length is 14 residues. Germline-derived CDR1 and CDR2 are KGHSH and LQKENI. The CDR3 here is CASSPRTVTGELFF.

By frequency, this clonotype is medium-sized. This sequence joins TRBV6-2 or TRBV6-3 and TRBJ2-3. From germline, CDR1 is MNHEY and CDR2 SVGEGT. The CDR3 spans 13 residues. CDR3 sequence: CASSYSSTDTQYF.

Considering frequency, this clonotype is medium-sized (0.01 to 0.1%). The chain recombines TRBV6-5 with TRBJ2-7; with no DNA, the TCRdb D assignment of TRBD2 cannot be verified. The CDR3 is 15 amino acids. Germline values: CDR1 MNHEY, CDR2 SVGAGI. The CDR3 loop reads CASSYDPGLSYEQYF.

In terms of frequency, this clonotype is medium-sized. The chain combines TRBV11-1 with TRBJ2-5; TCRdb's D call of TRBD1 is untestable without DNA. This CDR3 has 17 residues. Germline V CDR1 and CDR2: SGHAT, FQDESV (reference sequence). The CDR3 here is CASSYLVGDSTQETQYF.

The genes are TRBV20-1 and TRBJ1-3; absent DNA, TCRdb's TRBD1 call cannot be checked. This CDR3 region has 14 residues. Germline V gene lookup returns CDR1 DFQATT and CDR2 SNEGSKA (reference sequence). The CDR3 sequence: CSARGGQGANTIYF.